The 16 T cell receptor beta chains listed next were all sequenced from one sample in a study of T cell responses to AZD1222 COVID-19 vaccine. Assay: immunoSEQ multiplex PCR; the TCRdb copy retains only in-frame clones and omits some. The sample includes over 150,000 clones, around nine tenths of them seen just once. The sample in question was peripheral blood, obtained 28 days after the second AZD1222 dose. The receptors stem from an adult who received the AZD1222 COVID-19 vaccine.

The rearrangement uses TRBV18 and TRBJ2-1; D might be TRBD1 (6 bases). CDR3 length equals 13 residues. Germline assignment: CDR1 KGHSH and CDR2 LQKENI. Trimming cost V 1 base and J 14 bases, with 15 bases left between them. The CDR3 region is CASSPLSGQEKFF. CDR3 coding DNA: TGTGCCAGCTCACCACTCTCGGGACAAGAGAAGTTCTTC.

The rearrangement joins TRBV11-1 to TRBJ2-2, with a tentative D call TRBD2 (6 bases). Trimming cost V 1 base and J 7 bases, with 10 bases left between them. CDR3 length equals 14 residues. CDR1 and CDR2 from the germline V gene are SGHAT and FQDESV (reference sequence). The CDR3 is CASSLGPGGGELFF. For the CDR3, the DNA is TGTGCCAGCAGCTTAGGCCCCGGGGGCGGGGAGCTGTTTTTT.

This chain links TRBV5-4 with TRBJ2-3; 10 positions agree with TRBD2. CDR1 SGHNT and CDR2 YYREEE come from the germline V gene (reference sequence). The length of the CDR3 is 17 residues. V gave up 0 bases and J gave up 2 bases; unmatched junction bases: 6. The CDR3 spells CASSLGPAGGTTDTQYF. The CDR3, as DNA: TGTGCCAGCAGCTTGGGTCCAGCGGGGGGGACCACAGATACGCAGTATTTT.

The gene calls are TRBV7-8 and TRBJ2-3; 8 bases align to TRBD2. The V gene's germline CDR1 is SGHVS and CDR2 FQNEAQ. V gave up 0 bases and J gave up 5 bases; unmatched junction bases: 13. The CDR3 has 18 amino acids. CDR3 loop: CASSLALMNSGAVDTQYF. The CDR3 DNA reads TGTGCCAGCAGCTTAGCGCTGATGAATAGCGGGGCGGTAGATACGCAGTATTTT.

This clone was seen once. The chain recombines TRBV9 with TRBJ1-3, with a possible D match to TRBD1 (5 bases). The length of the CDR3 is 16 residues. Looked up from germline, CDR1 is SGDLS and CDR2 is YYNGEE. V lost 0 bases, J lost 0 bases, and 10 bases lay in between. The CDR3 sequence is CASSVEQAYSGNTIYF. In DNA, the CDR3 is TGTGCCAGCAGCGTAGAACAGGCTTACTCTGGAAACACCATATATTTT.

There are a few counts of this clone. The genes are TRBV19 and TRBJ2-7, with 10 bases fitting TRBD1. Trimming took 3 bases from V and 2 from J; bases not matched to a gene: 10. Germline loops: CDR1 LNHDA, CDR2 SQIVND (reference sequence). The CDR3 is made up of 17 amino acids. CDR3: CASSIGTGAVPPYEQYF. DNA of the CDR3: TGTGCCAGTAGTATCGGGACAGGGGCCGTCCCCCCCTACGAGCAGTACTTC.

This chain uses TRBV29-1 with TRBJ2-6; D uncertain. This CDR3 comprises 13 residues. V was clipped by 6 bases and J by 2 bases, with 8 bases between them. CDR1 is SQVTM, CDR2 ANQGSEA, per germline. The CDR3 bases are TGCAGCGTCTTAGGGACTGGGGCCAACGTCCTGACTTTC. Its protein product is CSVLGTGANVLTF. Full variable domain (rest looked up from reference TRBV29-1 and TRBJ2-6): SAVISQKPSRDICQRGTSLTIQCQVDSQVTMMFWYRQQPGQSLTLIATANQGSEATYESGFVIDKFPISRPNLTFSTLTVSNMSPEDSSIYLCSVLGTGANVLTFGAGSRLTVL.

The chain is built from TRBV30 and TRBJ2-1; 11 bases fit TRBD1. This CDR3 spans 15 amino acids. From germline, CDR1 is GTSNPN and CDR2 SVGIG (reference sequence). Trimming at V came to 5 bases and at J to 0 bases, leaving 3 bases not matched to a gene. CDR3 in amino acids: CAWAGTGGSYNEQFF. DNA of the CDR3: TGTGCCTGGGCCGGGACAGGGGGCTCCTACAATGAGCAGTTCTTC.

The chain uses TRBV19 and TRBJ1-1; tentatively, D is TRBD1 (5 bases). Trimming cost V 1 base and J 4 bases, with 7 bases left between them. The CDR3 is 13 residues long. CDR1 is LNHDA and CDR2 is SQIVND in the germline V gene (reference sequence). The CDR3 DNA reads TGTGCCAGTAGTATAGTAAGGGGCACTGAAGCTTTCTTT. Protein sequence: CASSIVRGTEAFF. Full variable domain (remainder filled in from reference TRBV19 and TRBJ1-1): DGGITQSPKYLFRKEGQNVTLSCEQNLNHDAMYWYRQDPGQGLRLIYYSQIVNDFQKGDIAEGYSVSREKKESFPLTVTSAQKNPTAFYLCASSIVRGTEAFFGQGTRLTVV.

The chain employs TRBV3-1 (or the pseudogene TRBV3-2) and TRBJ1-1, with 10 bases lining up with TRBD1. Germline loops: CDR1 LGHDT, CDR2 YNNKEL (reference sequence). CDR3 size: 13 residues. V lost 6 bases and J lost 5; bases outside the gene matches: 3. This CDR3 is CASSRTGGTEAFF. Written as DNA, the CDR3 is TGTGCCAGCAGTCGGACAGGGGGTACTGAAGCTTTCTTT.

The gene calls are TRBV7-9 and TRBJ2-7; no clear D. This CDR3 comprises 12 residues. CDR1 is SEHNR, CDR2 FQNEAQ, per germline (reference sequence). Trimming removed 2 bases at V and 0 bases at J, with 2 bases between. CDR3 DNA sequence: TGTGCCAGCAGCTTAATCTCCTACGAGCAGTACTTC. Translated, it gives CASSLISYEQYF.

The chain combines TRBV9 with TRBJ2-3, with 13 bases fitting TRBD2. V shed 4 bases, J shed 1 base, and the junction held 3 bases outside the gene matches. The CDR3 is made up of 16 amino acids. Looked up from germline, CDR1 is SGDLS and CDR2 is YYNGEE. This CDR3 is CASSLGLAGGTDTQYF. The CDR3, as DNA: TGTGCCAGCAGCCTAGGACTAGCGGGGGGCACAGATACGCAGTATTTT.

This chain links TRBV6-2 or TRBV6-3 with TRBJ2-1, with 7 bases lining up with TRBD1. The CDR3 contains 19 residues. After removal of 2 bases from V and 8 bases from J, the junction contained 21 bases not matched to a gene. CDR1 and CDR2 from the germline V gene are MNHEY and SVGEGT. The CDR3: CASSYPSTRQGPTQYEQFF. The CDR3 DNA reads TGTGCCAGCAGTTACCCCAGCACGAGACAGGGTCCCACACAATATGAGCAGTTCTTC.

The V and J genes are TRBV28 and TRBJ1-6, with a tentative D call TRBD1 (6 bases). This CDR3 region has 16 residues. In germline, CDR1 is MDHEN, CDR2 SYDVKM. V was trimmed by 6 bases and J by 6 bases, leaving 18 bases between them. Here the CDR3 DNA reads TGTGCCAGCAGGCCAACAGGGAAGTCACCTAATTCACCCCTCCACTTT. Translating gives CASRPTGKSPNSPLHF.

This clone was counted a single time. The chain links TRBV12-5 to TRBJ2-7, with 9 bases aligning to TRBD1. The CDR3 runs to 14 residues. J gave up 2 bases and V 6 bases, and 5 bases lay outside the gene matches. CDR1 and CDR2 from the germline V gene are LGHNT and FRNRAP. The CDR3 spells CASGPGQGTYEQYF. The CDR3 DNA is TGTGCTAGTGGCCCGGGACAGGGCACCTACGAGCAGTACTTC.

V gene TRBV18 combines with J gene TRBJ2-7, with 7 bases aligning to TRBD1. V was pared by 3 bases and J by 3 bases, with 17 bases of the junction left unmatched. Germline CDR1 KGHSH, CDR2 LQKENI. The CDR3 is 18 residues long. Here the CDR3 reads CASSPRDRAHQLIYEQYF. The CDR3 coding sequence is TGTGCCAGCTCACCTCGCGACAGGGCGCATCAGCTTATCTACGAGCAGTACTTC.